This T cell receptor beta chain was sequenced in a study of cytomegalovirus exposure and HLA in healthy donors. Sequencing was performed with immunoSEQ multiplex PCR; in TCRdb, only in-frame clones are kept and a portion is missing. The repertoire consists of about 130,000 clones, with almost 90% occurring once and the leading ten covering about 1.4%. The sequence came from a man aged 25-45 years in good health and CMV-seronegative. Sample: PBMCs.

CDR3 DNA sequence: TGTGCCAGCAGCATAACTAGCGGGAGGGTCACAGATACGCAGTATTTT. Its protein is CASSITSGRVTDTQYF. This chain uses TRBV11-2 with TRBJ2-3; 13 bases match TRBD2. Germline CDR1 is SGHAT and CDR2 is FQNNGV. The CDR3 has 16 residues. Germline trimming cut 5 bases from V and 2 bases from J; bases unmatched to any gene: 4.